This T cell receptor beta chain stems from a study of shared clonotypes between healthy human individuals (dated by TCRdb to 2018 to 2021). General notes on the study: The cohort included a few men and two women between 18 and 49 years of age. Per donor, three plates each were used for CD4 naive and CD4 memory, two for CD8 naive, and one for CD8 memory. To estimate repertoire size and how much clonotype sharing occurs between individuals, the study deeply sequenced the blood TCR repertoires of a handful of healthy adults. Different laboratories and diverse techniques were used to prepare libraries and sequence TCR repertoires, to increase sequencing depth and limit assay-specific biases. Each donor's leukapheresis produced roughly between roughly 0.9 and 8.9 billion PBMCs.

Donors were healthy HIV-negative adults with no recently reported acute infections or vaccinations. Only Caucasian adults living in Nashville, Tennessee, USA were represented among the donors. CD4+ T cells were enriched through magnetic negative selection, after which naive cells were positively selected on CD45RA and the remaining negative fraction served as the memory subset. After blood collection by leukapheresis, PBMCs were isolated using Ficoll-Histopaque density gradient centrifugation and then cryopreserved in the vapor phase of liquid nitrogen. Purity and quantity of every magnetically sorted T cell population were checked by analytical flow cytometry. Each sorted fraction had its genomic DNA isolated and then quantified by UV absorbance on a Nanodrop 2000c. General findings and caveats noted by the study authors: Naive subsets generally had larger estimated clonotype richness than memory subsets did. Sampling was restricted to blood, and TCR repertoires in tissue are likely to differ from TCR repertoires in blood. Pairwise subsampling led to the expectation that sequencing depth would affect the degree of clonotype sharing among donors. When a handful of donors were compared, the shared fraction of clonotypes was about 5.4% for naive CD4, around 3.6% for naive CD8, 2.3% for memory CD4, and roughly 0.4% for memory CD8. The small number of donors limited the genetic and exposure-history diversity represented. Clonotypes shared by all four sorted-subset donors showed higher generation probabilities than non-shared clonotypes. Rarefaction of sorted-subset datasets indicated incomplete sequencing despite the large sequencing depth.

TCR CDR3 regions were amplified from genomic DNA by multiplex PCR using the deep immunoSEQ assay. Genomic DNA extracted from each cell subset was distributed evenly over all wells of several immunoSEQ 96-well plates, and each plate served as one replicate. For sorted subsets, each replicate PCR was loaded with approximately 200 ng genomic DNA, equivalent to approximately 27,000 T cell genomes. The purified libraries were quantified using a Qubit 3.0 fluorometer, sized with a Bioanalyzer 2100, and then quantified again using the KAPA Library Quantification kit. Every immunoSEQ 96-well plate was sequenced on a dedicated single-read 150-cycle Illumina NextSeq 550 flow cell. The authors' pipeline ran thus. Because the immunoSEQ output held only junctional sequences and lacked quality scores, the filtering could not match the filtering applied to full-length reads. Sequences were annotated with PyIR, a Python wrapper for IgBLAST v1.9, and V/J genes and CDR3 were assigned using IMGT germline references. Reads were filtered out if the reads had weak V/J assignments (E-value above 1e-6), no CDR3, stop codons, out-of-frame junctions, or ambiguous translated residues. V3J clonotypes were defined by identical inferred V gene, J gene, and CDR3 amino acid sequence. To compute the percentage overlap between repertoires, the number of shared unique clonotypes was divided by the size of the smaller repertoire. Richness of each repertoire was evaluated using RTK rarefaction, the Chao1 estimator, and Recon v2.1 estimates of unobserved clonotypes. Generation probabilities for all TCRbeta clonotypes obtained by the gDNA method from a few donors were computed using OLGA. Drawn from immuneACCESS, this table holds only the in-frame rearrangements with V and J called that TCRdb kept. Clones are partly lost; checked studies trace under half to an unresolved V gene and leave the rest unexplained. The DNA gave D and trimming, while V, J and clone size come from that table. This sample is represented by some 1 million clones; around 76% of them were singletons. The ten largest clones add up to around 1.5% of the sample.

To note about this clone: Its antigen is not yet known. No base quality information exists; no much larger clone differs at one position.

What was sequenced was memory CD4+ T cells sorted from blood. This specimen's cell subset or site label, interpreted: CD45RA-negative fraction. The clonotype comes from a man younger than 30 in good health.

The CDR3 reads as follows: CASSLFNGASTDTQYF. The DNA sequence is TGTGCCAGCAGCTTATTCAACGGGGCTAGCACAGATACGCAGTATTTT. The receptor chain draws on TRBV5-6 and TRBJ2-3; the D gene is possibly TRBD1 or TRBD2, each agreeing over 5 bases. Taken from cysteine to phenylalanine, the CDR3 has 16 residues. Kept here is only the CDR3 DNA, which spans 48 bases and is read in frame from base 1. From the germline V gene, CDR1 is SGHDT and CDR2 is YYEEEE. Trimming costs V 2 bases and J 0 bases, and their ends lie 13 bases apart.